What follows are 5 T cell receptor beta chains derived from one specimen sequenced in a study of blood T cell repertoires in COVID-19. Only in-frame clones appear in the TCRdb table, and some are missing; sequencing was by immunoSEQ multiplex PCR. The sample has about 200,000 clones; about 80% are singletons. The sequenced material came from PBMCs or T cells enriched from blood (not recorded which). The receptors come from a middle-aged man who had recovered from COVID-19.

Concerning this clone: Other DNA sequences in the same sample also yield this CDR3. The genes are TRBV19 and TRBJ2-1; TRBD1 aligns across 8 bases. The CDR3 is 13 amino acids. V lost 3 bases, J lost 6 bases, and 1 base stayed unmatched. Germline V lookup: CDR1 LNHDA, CDR2 SQIVND (reference sequence). CDR3 DNA sequence: TGTGCCAGTAGTATTCAGGGGGCCAATGAGCAGTTCTTC. Translation: CASSIQGANEQFF.

The chain links TRBV27 to TRBJ2-7, with D unclear. This CDR3 has 15 amino acids. In germline, CDR1 is MNHEY, CDR2 SMNVEV (reference sequence). The V end was cut by 6 bases, the J end by 5 bases, with 20 bases between. The chain's CDR3 is CASRPHGALVHEQYF. CDR3 bases: TGTGCCAGCAGACCCCACGGAGCGCTGGTCCACGAGCAGTACTTC.

The rearrangement joins TRBV27 to TRBJ1-2, with D maybe TRBD1 (6 bases). This CDR3 region has 13 residues. Germline loops: CDR1 MNHEY, CDR2 SMNVEV (reference sequence). Trimming took 2 bases from V and 3 from J, leaving 7 bases between them. The CDR3 region has the DNA TGTGCCAGCAGTTTAAAGGGGGACTATGGCTACACCTTC. It is translated as CASSLKGDYGYTF.

The V call is TRBV2, the J call TRBJ2-5; a weak D match, TRBD2 (5 bases). Between the trimmed V and J ends, which lost 3 bases and 5 bases, there was a span of 16 bases. The germline V gene has CDR1 SNHLY and CDR2 FYNNEI. The CDR3 sequence is 15 residues long. This CDR3 reads CASSERAHPQETQYF. The DNA of the CDR3 is TGTGCCAGCAGTGAGAGGGCCCACCCCCAGGAGACCCAGTACTTC. The whole variable domain, filled in from reference TRBV2 and TRBJ2-5, reads EPEVTQTPSHQVTQMGQEVILRCVPISNHLYFYWYRQILGQKVEFLVSFYNNEISEKSEIFDDQFSVERPDGSNFTLKIRSTKLEDSAMYFCASSERAHPQETQYFGPGTRLLVL.

The CDR3 sequence: CASSEPGGRSRYGYTF. DNA for the CDR3: TGTGCCAGCAGTGAACCCGGAGGCAGGTCGAGGTATGGCTACACCTTC. The chain recombines TRBV6-1 with TRBJ1-2; D remains unclear. V dropped 2 bases and J dropped 5 bases, with 18 bases sitting between them. CDR3 length equals 16 residues. The germline V gene has CDR1 MNHNS and CDR2 SASEGT.